This T cell receptor (beta chain) was recorded in a study of T cell changes during pregnancy in multiple sclerosis. CDR3 length: 17 residues. V shed 3 bases and J shed 3 bases, with 17 bases lying between them. Germline V gene lookup returns CDR1 WNHNN and CDR2 SYGVQD (reference sequence). Here immunoSEQ multiplex PCR was the method, and the copy in TCRdb shows in-frame clones only, minus some. This table holds some 49,000 clones, more than 85% found once. The clonotype was recovered from a female donor with multiple sclerosis, enrolled in a pregnancy study. The sample was CD8+ T cells from peripheral blood mononuclear cells, taken in the first trimester of pregnancy. The gene calls are TRBV10-1 and TRBJ2-2; D call uncertain. Here the CDR3 reads CASSDLDGRADTGELFF. Here the CDR3 DNA reads TGCGCCAGCAGTGATCTAGACGGCCGCGCTGACACCGGGGAGCTGTTTTTT.